The source of this T cell receptor (beta chain) is a study of CXCR3-negative and CXCR3-positive naive CD8 T cells. Study-wide results and caveats: TRB CDR3 hydrophobicity was greater in CXCR3-positive naive cells than in CXCR3-negative naive cells.

The V gene's germline CDR1 is SGHNT and CDR2 YENEEA. The CDR3 consists of 18 residues. Of note for this clonotype: Its target is not known.

UMI-labeled 5' RACE yielded the TRB cDNA libraries. TCRdb re-called the 5' RACE reads and gives one entry per CDR3 protein, without DNA. Its listing shows about 130,000 distinct CDR3 sequences. Specimen: naive CXCR3+ CD8+ T cells from blood. The subset was: CD45RO-CCR7+CD27+CD95- naive CD8+ T cells expressing CXCR3 (TNR3+). The TCR was taken from a human donor in good health. Some clones in this sample may be carry-over from other donors' samples. The rearrangement joins TRBV11-3 to TRBJ2-1; without DNA, the TCRdb call of TRBD2 cannot be checked. This chain's CDR3 is CASSARGTSGESYNEQFF.